Below are 25 T cell receptor beta chains sequenced from a single sample in a study of T cells in tuberculosis. Assay: immunoSEQ multiplex PCR; the TCRdb copy retains only in-frame clones and omits some. This sample yields tens of thousands of clones, of which approximately 92% are seen a single time; roughly 17% belongs to the top ten. The sequenced sample was PBMCs. The receptor source for this set is a donor aged 5 to 30 with latent tuberculosis or without tuberculosis infection. Some clones in this sample may be carry-over from other donors' samples.

This sequence joins TRBV7-2 and TRBJ2-2; D uncertain. V lost 3 bases to trimming and J lost 10 bases, with 9 bases between them. CDR1 SGHTA and CDR2 FQGNSA come from the germline V gene. This CDR3 region has 12 residues. In nucleotides, the CDR3 is TGTGCCAGCAGCTTCGTTTCCCCGGAGCTGTTTTTT. Translating gives CASSFVSPELFF.

The chain carries TRBV5-4 and TRBJ2-3; 10 bases fit TRBD2. CDR1 and CDR2 (germline): SGHNT, YYREEE (reference sequence). The junction had 14 bases not matched to a gene; V was cut back by 4 bases and J by 6 bases. The CDR3 covers 17 residues. This CDR3 reads CASSNGGTSVLLDTQYF. The CDR3 region has the DNA TGTGCCAGCAGCAACGGCGGGACTAGCGTTTTACTGGATACGCAGTATTTT.

The gene calls are TRBV7-9 and TRBJ2-1; the match to TRBD2 covers 7 bases. CDR1 is SEHNR and CDR2 is FQNEAQ in the germline V gene (reference sequence). The CDR3 is 18 residues long. Trimming cost V 4 bases and J 4 bases; bases outside gene matches: 16. The CDR3 DNA reads TGTGCCAGCAGCTCACTCCTGGGGGGGGACCCCAAATACAATGAGCAGTTCTTC. It is translated as CASSSLLGGDPKYNEQFF.

This chain joins TRBV6-5 and TRBJ1-1, with D unresolved. Per germline, CDR1 MNHEY and CDR2 SVGAGI. The germline V and J ends were trimmed by 10 bases and 4 bases, with 16 bases remaining between them. The CDR3 length is 13 residues. The chain's CDR3 is CATQITLSTEAFF. DNA for the CDR3: TGTGCCACCCAAATAACTCTTAGCACTGAAGCTTTCTTT.

The rearrangement joins TRBV9 to TRBJ2-3; weak D call: TRBD2 (5 bases). CDR3 size: 15 residues. Trimming took off 0 bases at V and 5 bases at J, with 13 bases between the two ends. Germline V gives CDR1 SGDLS, CDR2 YYNGEE. The CDR3 loop reads CASSVVPTRGDTQYF. Here the CDR3 DNA reads TGTGCCAGCAGCGTAGTCCCTACTCGGGGAGATACGCAGTATTTT. Full variable domain (missing parts from reference TRBV9 and TRBJ2-3): DSGVTQTPKHLITATGQRVTLRCSPRSGDLSVYWYQQSLDQGLQFLIQYYNGEERAKGNILERFSAQQFPDLHSELNLSSLELGDSALYFCASSVVPTRGDTQYFGPGTRLTVL.

This chain uses TRBV20-1 with TRBJ2-4; tentatively, D is TRBD2 (5 bases). Germline loops: CDR1 DFQATT, CDR2 SNEGSKA (reference sequence). V dropped 6 bases and J dropped 10 bases, with 10 bases sitting between them. This CDR3 is built from 10 residues. CDR3 sequence: CSAWETIQYF. The DNA of the CDR3 is TGCAGTGCATGGGAGACGATTCAGTACTTC.

The rearrangement links TRBV19 to TRBJ1-5; D possibly corresponds to TRBD1 (6 bases). This CDR3 spans 15 amino acids. The germline CDR1 and CDR2 sequences are LNHDA and SQIVND (reference sequence). V was cut by 4 bases and J by 4 bases, with 14 bases left in between. CDR3 DNA sequence: TGTGCCAGTAGTACGTGGGGGCTGGGGAATCAGCCCCAGCATTTT. As protein: CASSTWGLGNQPQHF. The full variable domain, its missing parts supplied by reference TRBV19 and TRBJ1-5, is DGGITQSPKYLFRKEGQNVTLSCEQNLNHDAMYWYRQDPGQGLRLIYYSQIVNDFQKGDIAEGYSVSREKKESFPLTVTSAQKNPTAFYLCASSTWGLGNQPQHFGDGTRLSIL.

The chain is built from TRBV6-5 and TRBJ2-2, with D unclear. CDR3 size: 15 residues. V gave up 0 bases and J gave up 4 bases, with 9 bases separating them. CDR1 and CDR2 (germline): MNHEY, SVGAGI. CDR3 DNA: TGTGCCAGCAGTTACTCGCAGGTTGGCACCGGGGAGCTGTTTTTT. Amino acids: CASSYSQVGTGELFF.

J is TRBJ2-1 and V is TRBV10-2, with TRBD2 matching 8 bases. The CDR3 is 16 amino acids. Germline CDR1 WSHSY, CDR2 SAAADI. The ends lost 6 bases at V and 0 bases at J; junction bases unmatched: 7. CDR3 sequence reads: CASSLLAANSYNEQFF. The CDR3, as DNA: TGCGCCAGCAGCTTACTAGCGGCCAACTCCTACAATGAGCAGTTCTTC.

This chain links TRBV5-4 with TRBJ2-2, with a possible D match to TRBD2 (5 bases). The germline V gene has CDR1 SGHNT and CDR2 YYREEE (reference sequence). This CDR3 region has 15 residues. Trimming stripped 5 bases from V and 6 bases from J, with 17 bases between. This CDR3 reads CASSLTGIPSGELFF. The DNA of the CDR3 is TGTGCCAGCAGTTTAACCGGGATTCCGTCCGGGGAGCTGTTTTTT.

This chain uses TRBV25-1 with TRBJ2-7, with 13 bases identical to TRBD2. Trimming removed 6 bases from V and 7 bases from J; junction bases left unmatched: 9. There are 15 residues in the CDR3. Germline CDR1 is MGHDK and CDR2 is SYGVNS. DNA of the CDR3: TGTGCCAGCAGGCCACCGGGACTAGCGGGGTATGAGCAGTACTTC. It translates to CASRPPGLAGYEQYF.

V usage is TRBV9 and J usage is TRBJ2-1; 14 nucleotides match TRBD2. Germline V gene data show CDR1 as SGDLS and CDR2 as YYNGEE. CDR3 length equals 14 residues. V gave up 0 bases and J gave up 12 bases; unmatched junction bases: 2. Written as DNA, the CDR3 is TGTGCCAGCAGCGTAGAGACTAGCGGGGGGGCGCAGTTCTTC. Its translation is CASSVETSGGAQFF.

This clone appeared once. This rearrangement joins TRBV27 to TRBJ2-7, with TRBD2 matching 8 bases. This CDR3 comprises 15 residues. V shed 4 bases and J 3 bases; nucleotides not matched to a gene: 8. CDR1 and CDR2 (germline): MNHEY, SMNVEV (reference sequence). The CDR3 nucleotides are TGTGCCAGCAGTTCTGATGAGGCGGGAGGCTACGAGCAGTACTTC. Encoded protein: CASSSDEAGGYEQYF.

The chain uses TRBV10-3 and TRBJ2-1; TRBD2 might be the D (6 bases). The CDR3 runs to 16 residues. V shed 7 bases and J shed 2 bases, with 18 bases lying between them. Per the germline V gene, CDR1 is ENHRY and CDR2 is SYGVKD. CDR3 sequence: CAITGRERTTYNEQFF. In DNA, the CDR3 is TGTGCCATCACGGGACGCGAGCGGACTACCTACAATGAGCAGTTCTTC.

For the CDR3, the DNA is TGCGCCAGCAGCTACCTAGCGGGGCTCTACAATGAGCAGTTCTTC. This gives the protein CASSYLAGLYNEQFF. The rearrangement links TRBV4-1 to TRBJ2-1; TRBD2 matches at 9 bases. Unmatched junction bases numbered 5, after V lost 5 bases and J lost 3 bases. The CDR3 is made up of 15 amino acids. CDR1 and CDR2 (germline): MGHRA, YSYEKL.

The chain couples TRBV7-2 to TRBJ1-2; D might be TRBD1 (5 bases). Germline CDR1 and CDR2: SGHTA and FQGNSA. The CDR3 runs to 13 residues. Trimming shortened V by 0 bases and J by 6 bases, and 8 bases separated the two germline ends. The CDR3 bases are TGTGCCAGCAGCTTAGCGGGGGGGGATGGCTACACCTTC. Its translation is CASSLAGGDGYTF.

The rearrangement uses TRBV5-1 and TRBJ2-2; TRBD2 agrees at 14 bases. Trimming at V came to 0 bases and at J to 4 bases, leaving 14 bases not matched to a gene. Germline loops: CDR1 SGHRS, CDR2 YFSETQ. The CDR3 extends over 21 amino acids. CDR3 amino acids: CASSLARTAGTSGRVTGELFF. CDR3 nucleotides: TGCGCCAGCAGCTTGGCCAGGACAGCCGGGACTAGCGGGAGAGTCACCGGGGAGCTGTTTTTT.

This chain uses TRBV4-2 with TRBJ1-1; D remains ambiguous. V lost 1 base, J lost 2 bases, and 8 bases lay in between. The CDR3 totals 14 residues. Germline V gene data show CDR1 as LGHNA and CDR2 as YNFKEQ. CDR3 in amino acids: CASSQVRGNTEAFF. For the CDR3, the DNA is TGTGCCAGCAGCCAAGTGAGAGGAAACACTGAAGCTTTCTTT.

The genes are TRBV7-8 and TRBJ2-2, with D maybe TRBD1 (6 bases). This CDR3 is built from 14 residues. V gave up 8 bases and J gave up 7 bases, with 17 bases separating them. Germline values: CDR1 SGHVS, CDR2 FQNEAQ. This chain's CDR3 is CASFRDMRRGELFF. The CDR3, as DNA: TGTGCCAGCTTCCGGGACATGCGGCGCGGGGAGCTGTTTTTT.

V gene TRBV9 combines with J gene TRBJ2-3; D not resolved. In germline, CDR1 is SGDLS, CDR2 YYNGEE. The V end was cut by 3 bases, the J end by 4 bases, with 9 bases between. The CDR3 has 13 amino acids. CDR3: CASSANLADTQYF. CDR3 DNA sequence: TGTGCCAGCAGCGCCAACTTAGCAGATACGCAGTATTTT.

This clone showed up just once. The chain joins TRBV18 to TRBJ2-6; D not certain. V gave up 3 bases and J gave up 4 bases, with 7 bases separating them. The CDR3 covers 14 residues. Germline assignment: CDR1 KGHSH and CDR2 LQKENI. The CDR3 reads CASSPDGGANVLTF. Written as DNA, the CDR3 is TGTGCCAGCTCACCTGACGGGGGGGCCAACGTCCTGACTTTC.

This chain links TRBV7-2 with TRBJ1-5; D gene unclear. Germline CDR1 reads SGHTA; CDR2 reads FQGNSA. Trimming shortened V by 5 bases and J by 5 bases, and 16 bases separated the two germline ends. The CDR3 covers 15 residues. The CDR3 region is CASSPVAGRHQPQHF. The CDR3 DNA reads as TGTGCCAGCAGCCCAGTTGCGGGCAGACATCAGCCCCAGCATTTT.

The rearrangement links TRBV2 to TRBJ1-1, with TRBD1 as a possible D gene (6 bases). Germline loops: CDR1 SNHLY, CDR2 FYNNEI. Trimming left V 3 bases short and J 4 bases short, with 9 bases between. This CDR3 is 13 amino acids long. CDR3 region: CASSEGAGTEAFF. As DNA, the CDR3 is TGTGCCAGCAGTGAGGGGGCAGGCACTGAAGCTTTCTTT.

The chain carries TRBV6-5 and TRBJ2-1, with D possibly being TRBD1 (7 bases). Trimming pared 5 bases from V and 2 bases from J, leaving 13 bases between. In germline, CDR1 is MNHEY, CDR2 SVGAGI. This CDR3 is built from 15 residues. The CDR3 reads CASSNGRGAYNEQFF. DNA for the CDR3: TGTGCCAGCAGTAACGGCAGGGGGGCCTACAATGAGCAGTTCTTC.

The sample holds a few counts of this clone. The rearrangement links TRBV4-3 to TRBJ2-1, with 12 nucleotides matching TRBD2. Germline lookup yields CDR1 LGHNA and CDR2 YSLEER. The CDR3 consists of 15 residues. The V segment lost 1 base and the J segment 15 bases; nucleotides outside the gene matches: 10. Written as DNA, the CDR3 is TGCGCCAGCAGCCAAGGGATAGGACTAGCGGGATACTTGTTCTTC. It translates to CASSQGIGLAGYLFF.